The 11 T cell receptor beta chains below all came from one sample that was sequenced in a study of cytomegalovirus exposure and HLA in healthy donors. In the PCR, 60 Vbeta and 13 Jbeta primers were used. TCRdb keeps only in-frame clones here, not all; method: immunoSEQ multiplex PCR. This table holds some 190,000 clones, roughly four fifths found once. The sample was PBMCs. Every receptor here comes from a man aged 18 to 30 in good health and CMV-seronegative.

The J gene is TRBJ2-2, the V gene TRBV7-9; TRBD1 might be the D (6 bases). This CDR3 is built from 14 residues. The V end lost 1 base, the J end lost 6 bases, and 9 bases lay between the germline ends. Germline CDR1 reads SEHNR; CDR2 reads FQNEAQ (reference sequence). The CDR3 region has the DNA TGTGCCAGCAGCTTAGACAGGGAGCCCGGGGAGCTGTTTTTT. Amino acid sequence: CASSLDREPGELFF.

This clone was picked up a small number of times. This sequence joins TRBV5-6 and TRBJ2-2; 9 nucleotides match TRBD1. Germline CDR1 SGHDT, CDR2 YYEEEE. This CDR3 comprises 16 residues. V dropped 2 bases and J dropped 4; count of bases not matched to a gene: 6. Written as DNA, the CDR3 is TGTGCCAGCAGCTTCCCGGGACAGGGAGTCACCGGGGAGCTGTTTTTT. Translating it yields CASSFPGQGVTGELFF.

V is TRBV4-1 and J is TRBJ2-1; D is undetermined. Germline lookup yields CDR1 MGHRA and CDR2 YSYEKL. The CDR3 has 13 amino acids. V was clipped by 0 bases and J by 12 bases, with 12 bases between them. The CDR3 DNA follows: TGCGCCAGCAGCCAAGAGCAGGTTCCACGGCAGTTCTTC. The encoded protein is CASSQEQVPRQFF.

V is TRBV5-4 and J is TRBJ2-3; 9 bases are shared with TRBD2. CDR1 and CDR2 from the germline V gene are SGHNT and YYREEE (reference sequence). V shed 6 bases and J 2 bases; nucleotides not matched to a gene: 16. The CDR3 length is 18 residues. The CDR3 DNA reads as TGTGCCAGCACCCCAAAGCGTTTCCTAGCGGGACCCACAGATACGCAGTATTTT. This encodes CASTPKRFLAGPTDTQYF.

The CDR3 bases are TGTGCCAGCAGCGCGACTAGCGGGACCGGGGAGCTGTTTTTT. Translating gives CASSATSGTGELFF. The J gene is TRBJ2-2, the V gene TRBV5-6, with TRBD2 matching 10 bases. The germline V gene has CDR1 SGHDT and CDR2 YYEEEE. The CDR3 runs to 14 residues. V was pared by 4 bases and J by 5 bases, with 2 bases of the junction left unmatched.

The chain carries TRBV6-5 and TRBJ2-7, with D possibly being TRBD2 (6 bases). The V and J ends lost 5 bases and 2 bases respectively, with 16 bases between them. This CDR3 contains 15 residues. Germline V lookup: CDR1 MNHEY, CDR2 SVGAGI. The CDR3 reads CASSATRDWPYEQYF. The DNA for the CDR3 is TGTGCCAGCAGTGCAACCCGGGACTGGCCCTACGAGCAGTACTTC.

This chain uses TRBV5-1 with TRBJ2-2; D may be TRBD1 (5 bases). The CDR3 loop spans 16 amino acids. Trimming removed 2 bases at V and 3 bases at J, with 14 bases between. Germline V gives CDR1 SGHRS, CDR2 YFSETQ. CDR3 DNA: TGCGCCAGCAGCTTACCAGGGAATTCGGACACCGGGGAGCTGTTTTTT. Translating it yields CASSLPGNSDTGELFF. The complete variable domain, with remaining parts taken from reference TRBV5-1 and TRBJ2-2, reads KAGVTQTPRYLIKTRGQQVTLSCSPISGHRSVSWYQQTPGQGLQFLFEYFSETQRNKGNFPGRFSGRQFSNSRSEMNVSTLELGDSALYLCASSLPGNSDTGELFFGEGSRLTVL.

The chain joins TRBV25-1 to TRBJ2-3, with 7 positions matching TRBD2. Trimming at V came to 6 bases and at J to 7 bases, leaving 7 bases not matched to a gene. The CDR3 contains 13 residues. Germline lookup yields CDR1 MGHDK and CDR2 SYGVNS. CDR3 sequence: CASRTGGSNTQYF. The CDR3 DNA sequence: TGTGCCAGCAGAACTGGCGGGAGTAATACGCAGTATTTT.

The chain carries TRBV19 and TRBJ1-1; a weak D match, TRBD1 (5 bases). The V gene lost 5 bases and the J gene lost 0 bases, with 10 bases spanning the gap. This CDR3 comprises 14 residues. Per germline, CDR1 LNHDA and CDR2 SQIVND (reference sequence). CDR3 in DNA: TGTGCCAGTAGTCCTAGGACACTGAACACTGAAGCTTTCTTT. It is translated as CASSPRTLNTEAFF.

V gene TRBV7-2 combines with J gene TRBJ1-2; TRBD1 agrees at 7 bases. The CDR3 consists of 15 residues. Trimming removed 0 bases from V and 6 bases from J; junction bases left unmatched: 7. Looked up from germline, CDR1 is SGHTA and CDR2 is FQGNSA. The CDR3: CASSLAWGQTNGYTF. CDR3 in DNA: TGTGCCAGCAGCTTAGCTTGGGGACAGACGAATGGCTACACCTTC.

This clone was counted once. The chain joins TRBV11-2 to TRBJ1-6, with D possibly TRBD1 on 5 matching bases. This CDR3 comprises 16 residues. V lost 5 bases, J lost 5 bases, and 16 bases lay in between. From germline, CDR1 is SGHAT and CDR2 FQNNGV. The CDR3 loop is CASSTTGQPNNSPLHF. In DNA form, the CDR3 reads TGTGCCAGCAGCACTACCGGACAACCTAATAATTCACCCCTCCACTTT.